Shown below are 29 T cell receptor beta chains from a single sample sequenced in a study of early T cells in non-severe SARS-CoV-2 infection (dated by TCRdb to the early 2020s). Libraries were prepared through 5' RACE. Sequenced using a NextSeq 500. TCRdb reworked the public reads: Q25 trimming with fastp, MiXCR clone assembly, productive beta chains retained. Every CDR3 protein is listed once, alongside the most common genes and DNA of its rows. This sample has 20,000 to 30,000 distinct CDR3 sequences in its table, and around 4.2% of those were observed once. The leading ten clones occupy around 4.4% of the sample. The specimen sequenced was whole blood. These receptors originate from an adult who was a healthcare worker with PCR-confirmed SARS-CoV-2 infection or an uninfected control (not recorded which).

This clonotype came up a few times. This chain's CDR3 is CASSSKGDRGYNEQFF. CDR3 in DNA: TGTGCCAGCAGCTCGAAGGGGGACAGGGGCTACAATGAGCAGTTCTTC. The rearrangement links TRBV5-5 to TRBJ2-1; 10 nucleotides match TRBD1. This CDR3 contains 16 residues. The junction had 6 bases not matched to a gene; V was cut back by 3 bases and J by 3 bases. Germline CDR1 and CDR2: SGHKS and YYEKEE (reference sequence).

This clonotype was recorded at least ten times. DNA for the CDR3: TGTGCCAGCAGCTCCAGGGGTGCGAACACTGAAGCTTTCTTT. Residues: CASSSRGANTEAFF. This chain links TRBV7-6 with TRBJ1-1; D may be TRBD1 (6 bases). Per germline, CDR1 SGHVS and CDR2 FNYEAQ. The CDR3 has 14 residues. V was clipped by 4 bases and J by 1 base, with 10 bases between them.

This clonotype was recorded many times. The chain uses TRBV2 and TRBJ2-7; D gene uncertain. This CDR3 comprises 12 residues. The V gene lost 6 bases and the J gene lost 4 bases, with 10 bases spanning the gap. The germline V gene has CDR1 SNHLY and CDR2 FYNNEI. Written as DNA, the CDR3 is TGTGCCAGCAGCTATACACCGTACGAGCAGTACTTC. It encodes CASSYTPYEQYF.

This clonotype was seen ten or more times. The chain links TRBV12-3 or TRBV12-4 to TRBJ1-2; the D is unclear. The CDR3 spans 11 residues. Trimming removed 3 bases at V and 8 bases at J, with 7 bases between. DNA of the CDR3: TGTGCCAGCAGTTTGGCGGAAGGCTACACCTTC. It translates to CASSLAEGYTF.

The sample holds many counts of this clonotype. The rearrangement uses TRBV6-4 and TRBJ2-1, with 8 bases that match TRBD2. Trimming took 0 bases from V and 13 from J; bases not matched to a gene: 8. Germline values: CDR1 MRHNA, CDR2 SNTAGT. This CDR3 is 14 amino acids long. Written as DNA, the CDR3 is TGTGCCAGCAGTGACTCGGTAGCGGGAAGCCCACAGTTCTTC. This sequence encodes CASSDSVAGSPQFF.

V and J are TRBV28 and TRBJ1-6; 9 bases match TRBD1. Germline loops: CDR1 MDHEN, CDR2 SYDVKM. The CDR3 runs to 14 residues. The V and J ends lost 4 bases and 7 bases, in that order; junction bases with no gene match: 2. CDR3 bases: TGTGCCAGCAGTTATGACAGGGGGAATTCACCCCTCCACTTT. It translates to CASSYDRGNSPLHF.

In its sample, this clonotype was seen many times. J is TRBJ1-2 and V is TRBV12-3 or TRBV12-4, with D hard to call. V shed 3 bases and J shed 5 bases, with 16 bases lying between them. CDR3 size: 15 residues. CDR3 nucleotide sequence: TGTGCCAGCAGTTTCGACTTCCGGGGAGTTTATGGCTACACCTTC. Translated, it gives CASSFDFRGVYGYTF.

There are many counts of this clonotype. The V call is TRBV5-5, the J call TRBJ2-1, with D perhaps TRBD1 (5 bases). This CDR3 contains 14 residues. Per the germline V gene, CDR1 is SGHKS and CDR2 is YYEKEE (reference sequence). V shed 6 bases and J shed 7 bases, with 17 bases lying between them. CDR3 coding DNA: TGTGCCAGCACCCCGGGTTGGCAGGGTAATGAGCAGTTCTTC. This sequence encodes CASTPGWQGNEQFF.

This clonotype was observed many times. CDR3 coding DNA: TGTGCCAGCCGCGGGACTCGCGGCACAGATACGCAGTATTTT. It codes for CASRGTRGTDTQYF. The chain recombines TRBV18 with TRBJ2-3; a weak D match, TRBD2 (6 bases). Germline loops: CDR1 KGHSH, CDR2 LQKENI. This CDR3 is built from 14 residues. V was pared by 8 bases and J by 1 base, with 13 bases between.

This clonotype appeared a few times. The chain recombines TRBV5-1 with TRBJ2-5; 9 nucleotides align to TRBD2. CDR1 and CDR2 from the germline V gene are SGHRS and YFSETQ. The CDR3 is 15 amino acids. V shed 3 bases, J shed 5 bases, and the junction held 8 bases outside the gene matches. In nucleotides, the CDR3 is TGCGCCAGCAGCTCTGTTAGCGGGAGAGAGGAGACCCAGTACTTC. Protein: CASSSVSGREETQYF. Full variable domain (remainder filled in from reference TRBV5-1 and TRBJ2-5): KAGVTQTPRYLIKTRGQQVTLSCSPISGHRSVSWYQQTPGQGLQFLFEYFSETQRNKGNFPGRFSGRQFSNSRSEMNVSTLELGDSALYLCASSSVSGREETQYFGPGTRLLVL.

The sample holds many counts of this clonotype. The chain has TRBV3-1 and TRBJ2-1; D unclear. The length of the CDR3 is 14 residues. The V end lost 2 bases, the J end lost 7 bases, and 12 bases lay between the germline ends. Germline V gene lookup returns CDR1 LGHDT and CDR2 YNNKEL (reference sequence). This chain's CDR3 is CASSQFPGGNEQFF. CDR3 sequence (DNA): TGTGCCAGCAGCCAATTCCCCGGTGGGAATGAGCAGTTCTTC.

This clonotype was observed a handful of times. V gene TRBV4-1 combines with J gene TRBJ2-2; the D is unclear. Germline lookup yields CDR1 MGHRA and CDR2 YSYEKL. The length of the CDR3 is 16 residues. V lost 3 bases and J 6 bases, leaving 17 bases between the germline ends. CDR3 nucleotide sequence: TGCGCCAGCAGCCACGGTAGAGGACCCGGAGCCGGGGAGCTGTTTTTT. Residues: CASSHGRGPGAGELFF.

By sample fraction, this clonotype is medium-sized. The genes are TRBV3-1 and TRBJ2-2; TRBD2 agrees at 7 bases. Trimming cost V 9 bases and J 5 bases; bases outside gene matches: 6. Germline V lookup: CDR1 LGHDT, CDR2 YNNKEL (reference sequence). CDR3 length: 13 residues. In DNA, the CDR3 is TGTGCCAGTCGGGACTACTTAACCGGGGAGCTGTTTTTT. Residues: CASRDYLTGELFF.

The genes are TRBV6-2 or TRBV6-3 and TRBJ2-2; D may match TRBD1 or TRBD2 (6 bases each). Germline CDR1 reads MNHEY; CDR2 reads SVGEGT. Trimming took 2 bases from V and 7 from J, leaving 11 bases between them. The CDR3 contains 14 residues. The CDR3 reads CASSYRGGSGELFF. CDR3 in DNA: TGTGCCAGCAGTTACCGAGGGGGGAGCGGGGAGCTGTTTTTT.

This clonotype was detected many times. The CDR3, as DNA: TGTGCCAGCAGCCGTGGACTAGCGGGGGGCCGGGCAGATACGCAGTATTTT. Its protein product is CASSRGLAGGRADTQYF. The V and J genes are TRBV11-2 and TRBJ2-3; 14 nucleotides agree with TRBD2. The CDR3 runs to 17 residues. Trimming cost V 5 bases and J 4 bases; bases outside gene matches: 8. CDR1 and CDR2 from the germline V gene are SGHAT and FQNNGV.

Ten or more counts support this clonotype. In nucleotides, the CDR3 is TGTGCCATCAGAAGACAGGGAAGGGGCACTGAAGCTTTCTTT. Its protein is CAIRRQGRGTEAFF. The chain has TRBV10-3 and TRBJ1-1; 7 nucleotides line up with TRBD1. The CDR3 length is 14 residues. V was clipped by 6 bases and J by 4 bases; unmatched bases: 8. Germline assignment: CDR1 ENHRY and CDR2 SYGVKD.

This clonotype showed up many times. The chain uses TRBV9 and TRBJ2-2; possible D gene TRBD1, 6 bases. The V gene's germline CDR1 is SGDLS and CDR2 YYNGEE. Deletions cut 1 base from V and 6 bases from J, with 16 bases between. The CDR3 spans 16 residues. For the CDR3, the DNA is TGTGCCAGCAGCGTACAAACAGGGATTAGGTCCGGGGAGCTGTTTTTT. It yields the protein CASSVQTGIRSGELFF.

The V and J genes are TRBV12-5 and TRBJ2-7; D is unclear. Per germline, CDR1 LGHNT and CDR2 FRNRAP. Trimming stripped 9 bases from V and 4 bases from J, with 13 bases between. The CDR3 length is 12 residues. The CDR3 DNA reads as TGTGCTAGGGTACCACACCTTTACGAGCAGTACTTC. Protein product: CARVPHLYEQYF.

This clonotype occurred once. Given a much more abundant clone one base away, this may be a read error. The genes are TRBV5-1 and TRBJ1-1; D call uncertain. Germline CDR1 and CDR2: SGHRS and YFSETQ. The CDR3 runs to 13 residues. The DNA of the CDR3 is TGCGTCAGCAGCTTGCTCGGGAAACAAGAAGCTTTCTTT. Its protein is CVSSLLGKQEAFF.

The CDR3 DNA is TGTGCCAGCGGGACGGATCCTCAGGTGAACAGCACTGAAGCTTTCTTT. It encodes CASGTDPQVNSTEAFF. The V gene is TRBV24-1, the J gene TRBJ1-1, with D perhaps TRBD1 (5 bases). The germline V and J ends were trimmed by 11 bases and 4 bases, with 25 bases remaining between them. The germline gives CDR1 KGHDR, CDR2 SFDVKD. The CDR3 totals 16 residues.

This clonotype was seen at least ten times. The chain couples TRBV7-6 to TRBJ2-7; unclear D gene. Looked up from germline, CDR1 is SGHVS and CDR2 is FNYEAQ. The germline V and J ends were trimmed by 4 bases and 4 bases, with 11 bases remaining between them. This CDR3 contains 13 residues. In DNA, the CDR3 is TGTGCCAGCAGCTCCCGACTGGGATACGAGCAGTACTTC. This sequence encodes CASSSRLGYEQYF.

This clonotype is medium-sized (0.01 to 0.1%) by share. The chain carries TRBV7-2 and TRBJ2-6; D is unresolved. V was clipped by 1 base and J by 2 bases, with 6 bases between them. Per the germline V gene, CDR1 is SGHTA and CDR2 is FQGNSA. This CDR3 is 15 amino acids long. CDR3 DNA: TGTGCCAGCAGCTTAGGGGGTCCTGGGGCCAACGTCCTGACTTTC. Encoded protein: CASSLGGPGANVLTF. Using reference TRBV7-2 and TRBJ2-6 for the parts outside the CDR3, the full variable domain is GAGVSQSPSNKVTEKGKDVELRCDPISGHTALYWYRQSLGQGLEFLIYFQGNSAPDKSGLPSDRFSAERTGGSVSTLTIQRTQQEDSAVYLCASSLGGPGANVLTFGAGSRLTVL.

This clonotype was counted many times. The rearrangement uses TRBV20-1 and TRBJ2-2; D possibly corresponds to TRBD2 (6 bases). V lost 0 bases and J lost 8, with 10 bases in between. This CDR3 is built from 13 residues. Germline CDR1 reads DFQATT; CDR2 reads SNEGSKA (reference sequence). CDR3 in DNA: TGCAGTGCTAGAGACCCTAGCGTGGGGGAGCTGTTTTTT. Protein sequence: CSARDPSVGELFF.

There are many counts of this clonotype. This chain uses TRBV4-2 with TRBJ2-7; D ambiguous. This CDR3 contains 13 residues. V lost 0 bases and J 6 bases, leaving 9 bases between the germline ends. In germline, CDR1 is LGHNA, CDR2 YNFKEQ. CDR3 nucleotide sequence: TGTGCCAGCAGCCAAGAATTACGGACCGAGCAGTACTTC. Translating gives CASSQELRTEQYF.

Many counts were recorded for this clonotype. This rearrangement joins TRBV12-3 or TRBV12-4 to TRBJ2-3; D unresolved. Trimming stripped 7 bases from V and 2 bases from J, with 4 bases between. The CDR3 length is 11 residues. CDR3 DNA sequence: TGTGCCAGCACGGCCACAGATACGCAGTATTTT. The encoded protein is CASTATDTQYF.

CDR3 nucleotide sequence: TGTGCCAGCAGTGGAGCCACCACCTACGAGCAGTACTTC. Its translation: CASSGATTYEQYF. The J gene is TRBJ2-7, the V gene TRBV25-1; no firm D call. This CDR3 has 13 amino acids. The ends were cut back, 4 bases at V and 2 bases at J, with 9 bases in the middle. Germline loops: CDR1 MGHDK, CDR2 SYGVNS.

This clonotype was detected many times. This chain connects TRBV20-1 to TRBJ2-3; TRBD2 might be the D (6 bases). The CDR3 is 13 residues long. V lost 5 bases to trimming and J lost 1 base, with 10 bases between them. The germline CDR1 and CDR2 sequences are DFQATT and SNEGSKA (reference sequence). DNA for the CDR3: TGCAGTGCTGGACCTAGCGGCACAGATACGCAGTATTTT. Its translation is CSAGPSGTDTQYF.

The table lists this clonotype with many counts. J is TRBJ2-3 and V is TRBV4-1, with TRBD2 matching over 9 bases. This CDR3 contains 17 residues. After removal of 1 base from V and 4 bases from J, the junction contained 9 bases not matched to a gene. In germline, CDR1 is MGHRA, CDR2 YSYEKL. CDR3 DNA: TGCGCCAGCAGCCAAGTTCGGCGGGGGGGCGTGGCAGATACGCAGTATTTT. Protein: CASSQVRRGGVADTQYF.

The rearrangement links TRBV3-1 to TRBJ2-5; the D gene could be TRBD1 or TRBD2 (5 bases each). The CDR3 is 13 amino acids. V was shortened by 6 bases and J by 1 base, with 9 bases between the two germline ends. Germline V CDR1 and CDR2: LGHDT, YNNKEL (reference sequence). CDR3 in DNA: TGTGCCAGCAGTCGGGACGGCCAAGAGACCCAGTACTTC. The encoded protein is CASSRDGQETQYF.